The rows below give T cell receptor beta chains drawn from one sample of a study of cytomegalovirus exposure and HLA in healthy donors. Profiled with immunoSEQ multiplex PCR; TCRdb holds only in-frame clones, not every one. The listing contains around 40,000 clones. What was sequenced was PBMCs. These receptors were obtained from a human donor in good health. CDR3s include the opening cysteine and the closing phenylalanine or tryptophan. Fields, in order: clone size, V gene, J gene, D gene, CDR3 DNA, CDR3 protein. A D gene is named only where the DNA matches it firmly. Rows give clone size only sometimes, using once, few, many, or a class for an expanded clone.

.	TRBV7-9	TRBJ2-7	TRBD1	TGTGCCAGCAGCTTAGTGCTCACAGGGGGCTCCTACGAGCAGTACTTC	CASSLVLTGGSYEQYF
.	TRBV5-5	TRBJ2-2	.	TGTGCCAGCAGCTTGGCGAGGTTGAACACCGGGGAGCTGTTTTTT	CASSLARLNTGELFF
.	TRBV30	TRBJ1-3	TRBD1	TGTGCCTGGAGGGGACAGGGGGCTTATGGAAACACCATATATTTT	CAWRGQGAYGNTIYF
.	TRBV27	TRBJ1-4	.	TGTGCCAGCAGTTTTGGGCCCAAGGTAGAAAAACTGTTTTTT	CASSFGPKVEKLFF
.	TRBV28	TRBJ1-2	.	TGTGCCAGCAGTCTCCCCGACGGCAGGGATAACTATGGCTACACCTTC	CASSLPDGRDNYGYTF
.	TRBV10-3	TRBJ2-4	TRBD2	TGTGCCATCAGTGAGGGACTAGCGGACAAAAACATTCAGTACTTC	CAISEGLADKNIQYF
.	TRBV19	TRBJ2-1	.	TGTGCCAGTAGTATGCGAGATTACTACAATGAGCAGTTCTTC	CASSMRDYYNEQFF
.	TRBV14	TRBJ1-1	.	TGTGCCAGCAGCCAAGTCCGAACTATTGGCACTGAAGCTTTCTTT	CASSQVRTIGTEAFF
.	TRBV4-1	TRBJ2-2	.	TGCGCCAGCAGCCAAGAACCCAGGGGGAACACCGGGGAGCTGTTTTTT	CASSQEPRGNTGELFF
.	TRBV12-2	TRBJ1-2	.	TGTGCAAGTCGCCTATGTGGCTACACCTTC	CASRLCGYTF
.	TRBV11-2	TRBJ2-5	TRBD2	TGTGCCAGCAGCTTAGTACTAGCGGGGGGGCTGGAGACCCAGTACTTC	CASSLVLAGGLETQYF
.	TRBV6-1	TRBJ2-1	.	TGTGCCAGCAGTGAAGAATGGGGCCGCTCCGACAATGAGCAGTTCTTC	CASSEEWGRSDNEQFF
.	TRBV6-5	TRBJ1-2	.	TGTGCCAGCCGGACAGTAGCTAACTATGGCTACACCTTC	CASRTVANYGYTF
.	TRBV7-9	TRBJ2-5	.	TGTGCCAGCAGCTTAATCGGTTCCCAAGAGACCCAGTACTTC	CASSLIGSQETQYF
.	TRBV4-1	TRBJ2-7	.	TGCGCCAGCAGCCAAGTTGCAGACTCCGCCTACGAGCAGTACTTC	CASSQVADSAYEQYF
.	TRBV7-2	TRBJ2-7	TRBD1	TGTGCCAGCAGCTTAGCGCTGGGGGACAGCAGGATGGGGTACGAGCAGTACTTC	CASSLALGDSRMGYEQYF
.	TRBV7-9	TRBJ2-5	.	TGTGCCAGCAGCTACCTGACAGGCGCCCAAGAGACCCAGTACTTC	CASSYLTGAQETQYF
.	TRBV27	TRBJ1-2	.	TGTGCCAGCAGTAAACAGGGTTGGGGCTATGGCTACACCTTC	CASSKQGWGYGYTF
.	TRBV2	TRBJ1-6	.	TGTGCCAGCAGTGCAGGAGTTTCGGGGAGAACCCTCCACTTT	CASSAGVSGRTLHF
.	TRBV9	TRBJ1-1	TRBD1	TGTGCCAGCAGCGTAAATTACGGGGACAGCGAAGCTTTCTTT	CASSVNYGDSEAFF
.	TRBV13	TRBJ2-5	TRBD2	TGTGCCAGCAGCCTACTAGCGGGGGGGCCAAGAGAGACCCAGTACTTC	CASSLLAGGPRETQYF
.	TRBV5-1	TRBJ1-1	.	TGCGACAGCAGCTTGAGGGGTAACACTGAAGCTTTCTTT	CDSSLRGNTEAFF
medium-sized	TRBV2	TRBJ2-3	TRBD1	TGTGCCAGCAAGGAGACAGGGGGCGAAGCAGATACGCAGTATTTT	CASKETGGEADTQYF
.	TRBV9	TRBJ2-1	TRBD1	TGTGCCAGCAGCGCCCCGGTGACAGGGACGGATGAGCAGTTCTTC	CASSAPVTGTDEQFF
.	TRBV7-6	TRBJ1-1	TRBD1	TGTGCCAGCAGCCAACAGGGGGCTATCACTGAAGCTTTCTTT	CASSQQGAITEAFF
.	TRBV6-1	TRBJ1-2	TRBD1	TGTGCCAGCAGAAGCCGGGACAGCTACTATGGCTACACCTTC	CASRSRDSYYGYTF
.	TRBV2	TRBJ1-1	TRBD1	TGTGCCAGCAGTTCCGACAGGGGGCCCGAGGCTTTCTTT	CASSSDRGPEAFF
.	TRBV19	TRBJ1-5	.	TGTGCCAGTAGTATAGGTGCCGGGAGCACCGTTCAGCCCCAGCATTTT	CASSIGAGSTVQPQHF
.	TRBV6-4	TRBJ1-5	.	TGTGCCAGCAGTGACTCGATCGGTCAGCCCCAGCATTTT	CASSDSIGQPQHF
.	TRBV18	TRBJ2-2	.	TGTGCCAGCTCACCTCGCCTGGGGGCGACCACCGGGGAGCTGTTTTTT	CASSPRLGATTGELFF
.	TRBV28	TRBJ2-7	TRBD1	TGTGCCAGCAGTGCGCCGGGACAGGGGGCCCACGAGCAGTACTTC	CASSAPGQGAHEQYF
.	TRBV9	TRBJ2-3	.	TGTGCCAGCAGCGTAGCGGGGTTCACAGATACGCAGTATTTT	CASSVAGFTDTQYF
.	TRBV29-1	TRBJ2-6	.	TGCAGCATAGTCCGCGTCGGGGCCAACGTCCTGACTTTC	CSIVRVGANVLTF
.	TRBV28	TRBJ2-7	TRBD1	TGTGCCAGCAGCCGCCAGGACAGGGCCGCCTACGAGCAGTACTTC	CASSRQDRAAYEQYF
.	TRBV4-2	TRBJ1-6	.	TGTGCCAGCAGCCCTACAGGGCCCGCTTCACCCCTCCACTTT	CASSPTGPASPLHF
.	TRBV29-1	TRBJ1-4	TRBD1	TGCAGCGCCTTACCCCGGGACAGGGGTGAAAAACTGTTTTTT	CSALPRDRGEKLFF
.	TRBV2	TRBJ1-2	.	TGTGCCAGCACGGGGTACTATGGCTACACCTTC	CASTGYYGYTF
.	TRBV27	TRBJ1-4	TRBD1	TGTGCCAGCAGTTCGAGACAGGGATCGGAAGAAAAACTGTTTTTT	CASSSRQGSEEKLFF
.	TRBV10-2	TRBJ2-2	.	TGCGCCAGCAGTGAGAAGGGGTGGATTGGGGAGCTGTTTTTT	CASSEKGWIGELFF
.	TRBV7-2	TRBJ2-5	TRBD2	TGTGCCAGCAGCTTATGGCTAGCGGGGGGTTATCAAGAGACCCAGTACTTC	CASSLWLAGGYQETQYF
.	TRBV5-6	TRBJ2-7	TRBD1	TGTGCCAGCAGCCGGACAGGGGGAATCTACGAGCAGTACTTC	CASSRTGGIYEQYF
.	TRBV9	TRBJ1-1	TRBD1	TGTGCCAGCAGCGTATTTCAGGGGGAGAACACTGAAGCTTTCTTT	CASSVFQGENTEAFF
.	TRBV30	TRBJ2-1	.	TGTGCCTCAACGGGGAGCTCCGACAATGAGCAGTTCTTC	CASTGSSDNEQFF
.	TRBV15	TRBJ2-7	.	TGTGCCACCAGCAGAGCTAAGAGCGAGCAGTACTTC	CATSRAKSEQYF
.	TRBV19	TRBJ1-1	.	TGTGCCAGTAGTTTAGACGGGAACACTGAAGCTTTCTTT	CASSLDGNTEAFF
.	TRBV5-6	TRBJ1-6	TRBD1	TGTGCCAGCAGACGGGACAGTAATTCACCCCTCCACTTT	CASRRDSNSPLHF
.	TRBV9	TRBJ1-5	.	TGTGCCAGCAGTGGGGAGGCGAATCAGCCCCAGCATTTT	CASSGEANQPQHF
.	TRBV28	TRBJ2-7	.	TGTGCCAGCGGACACTACGAGCAGTACTTC	CASGHYEQYF
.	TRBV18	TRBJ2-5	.	TGTGCCAGCTCACCGGGACTCGGAGAGACCCAGTACTTC	CASSPGLGETQYF
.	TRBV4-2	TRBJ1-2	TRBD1	TGTGCCAGCAGCCAAGATCCCACAGGGGGATATGGCTACACCTTC	CASSQDPTGGYGYTF
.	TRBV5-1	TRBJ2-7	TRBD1	TGCGCCAGCAGCATCAGGGGGCCCCAGTACTACGAGCAGTACTTC	CASSIRGPQYYEQYF
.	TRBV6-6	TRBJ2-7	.	TGTGCCAGCAGTTCTGGAAAGTGGACAGACGAGCAGTACTTC	CASSSGKWTDEQYF
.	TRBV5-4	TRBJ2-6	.	TGTGCCAGCTCTCCACAGGGCTCTGGGGCCAACGTCCTGACTTTC	CASSPQGSGANVLTF